The 5 T cell receptor beta chains given below trace back to one sample, sequenced in a study of T cell responses to AZD1222 COVID-19 vaccine. Measured with immunoSEQ multiplex PCR; TCRdb has only the in-frame clones, and not every one. This table holds approximately 120,000 clones, about 90% found once. Material: peripheral blood, obtained on day 0 of MenACWY control vaccination. The receptors stem from an adult in good health.

The rearrangement links TRBV4-3 to TRBJ1-1; no firm D call. The germline V gene has CDR1 LGHNA and CDR2 YSLEER. The germline V and J ends were trimmed by 1 base and 5 bases, with 14 bases remaining between them. This CDR3 is built from 15 residues. CDR3 protein: CASSQASAGATEAFF. The CDR3 bases are TGCGCCAGCAGCCAAGCGTCCGCGGGAGCTACTGAAGCTTTCTTT.

The chain joins TRBV19 to TRBJ1-1, with D hard to call. The CDR3 contains 12 residues. Germline loops: CDR1 LNHDA, CDR2 SQIVND (reference sequence). Trimming took off 4 bases at V and 4 bases at J, with 7 bases between the two ends. As DNA, the CDR3 is TGTGCCAGTAGTAGCATGACCACTGAAGCTTTCTTT. Its protein is CASSSMTTEAFF. Full variable domain (outside the CDR3, taken from reference TRBV19 and TRBJ1-1): DGGITQSPKYLFRKEGQNVTLSCEQNLNHDAMYWYRQDPGQGLRLIYYSQIVNDFQKGDIAEGYSVSREKKESFPLTVTSAQKNPTAFYLCASSSMTTEAFFGQGTRLTVV.

The rearrangement joins TRBV21-1 to TRBJ1-2. TRBV21-1 is reported as a pseudogene. The CDR3 runs 16 residues. The CDR3 protein is CASSLRVGENNYGYTF. CDR3 coding DNA: TGTGCCAGCAGCCTTCGAGTGGGAGAGAATAACTATGGCTACACCTTC.

In regard to this clone: In the same sample, other DNA sequences code for this CDR3. The rearrangement uses TRBV9 and TRBJ2-5; D tentatively fits TRBD1 or TRBD2 (5 bases each). V lost 0 bases and J 1 base, leaving 7 bases between the germline ends. From germline, CDR1 is SGDLS and CDR2 YYNGEE. The CDR3 runs to 14 residues. The CDR3 region is CASSVGGTQETQYF. The CDR3, as DNA: TGTGCCAGCAGCGTAGGGGGGACCCAAGAGACCCAGTACTTC.

This chain uses TRBV9 with TRBJ1-6; D call uncertain. Trimming took 1 base from V and 3 from J, leaving 5 bases between them. Germline V CDR1 and CDR2: SGDLS, YYNGEE. This CDR3 has 14 amino acids. CDR3 in amino acids: CASSVSGYNSPLHF. CDR3 in DNA: TGTGCCAGCAGCGTATCCGGCTATAATTCACCCCTCCACTTT.